The clone carrying this T cell receptor beta chain turned up a few times. The donors were all Caucasian adults (living in Nashville, Tennessee). This record comes from a study of shared clonotypes between healthy human individuals. It was at deep level that the assay was run. Clones were sequenced by immunoSEQ multiplex PCR, and TCRdb holds only the in-frame ones, with some missing. The sample contains 740,000 or so clones, around 73% of which appear only once. Germline-derived CDR1 and CDR2 are SGHRS and YFSETQ. V dropped 2 bases and J dropped 1 base, with 9 bases sitting between them. The length of the CDR3 is 14 residues.

The TCR was taken from a woman between 25 and 40 years old in good health. The specimen sequenced was memory CD4+ T cells sorted from blood. This sample's subset: CD45RA-negative fraction. The chain joins TRBV5-1 to TRBJ2-5; D is unclear. The DNA for the CDR3 is TGCGCCAGCAGCTTCAAGAAGGGCCAAGAGACCCAGTACTTC. Its protein product is CASSFKKGQETQYF. The whole variable domain, remainder taken from reference TRBV5-1 and TRBJ2-5, is KAGVTQTPRYLIKTRGQQVTLSCSPISGHRSVSWYQQTPGQGLQFLFEYFSETQRNKGNFPGRFSGRQFSNSRSEMNVSTLELGDSALYLCASSFKKGQETQYFGPGTRLLVL.